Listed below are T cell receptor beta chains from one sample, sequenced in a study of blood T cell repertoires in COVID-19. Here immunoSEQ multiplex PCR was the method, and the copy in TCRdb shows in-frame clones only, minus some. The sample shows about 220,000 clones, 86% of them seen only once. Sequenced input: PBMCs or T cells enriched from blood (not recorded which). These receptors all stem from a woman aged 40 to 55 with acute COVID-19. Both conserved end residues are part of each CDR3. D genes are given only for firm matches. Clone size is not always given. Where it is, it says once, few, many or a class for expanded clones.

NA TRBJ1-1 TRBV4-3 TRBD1 CASSQPDREDKNTEAFF TGCGCCAGCAGCCAACCAGACAGGGAGGACAAGAACACTGAAGCTTTCTTT
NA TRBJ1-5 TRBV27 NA CASSLNGNQPQHF TGTGCCAGCAGTTTAAACGGGAATCAGCCCCAGCATTTT
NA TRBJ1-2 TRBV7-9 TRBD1 CASSLWDRAGYTF TGTGCCAGCAGCCTTTGGGACAGGGCTGGCTACACCTTC
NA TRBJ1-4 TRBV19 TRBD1 CASSMRTGGNEKLFF TGTGCCAGTAGTATGAGGACAGGCGGAAATGAAAAACTGTTTTTT
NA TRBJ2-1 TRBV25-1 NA CASSTQAGHNEQFF TGTGCCAGCAGTACACAGGCCGGGCACAATGAGCAGTTCTTC
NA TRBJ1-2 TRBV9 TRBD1 CASSPGGGTGDYNGYTF TGTGCCAGCAGCCCGGGTGGCGGGACAGGGGATTATAATGGCTACACCTTC
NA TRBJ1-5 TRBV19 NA CASSIITGEPQHF TGTGCCAGTAGTATCATTACGGGTGAACCCCAGCATTTT
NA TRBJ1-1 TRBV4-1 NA CASSQLTGFTAFF TGCGCCAGCAGCCAATTAACAGGGTTTACAGCTTTCTTT
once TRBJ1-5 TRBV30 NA CAWSALTGSQPQHF TGTGCCTGGAGTGCCTTAACAGGGAGTCAGCCCCAGCATTTT
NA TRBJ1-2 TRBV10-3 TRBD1 CAISESGGRNYGYTF TGTGCCATCAGTGAGTCAGGGGGCCGAAACTATGGCTACACCTTC
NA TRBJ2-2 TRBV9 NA CASSVVTDTGELFF TGTGCCAGCAGCGTAGTTACGGACACCGGGGAGCTGTTTTTT
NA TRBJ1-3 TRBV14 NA CASAGGRGDTIYF TGTGCCAGCGCCGGGGGGCGCGGAGACACCATATATTTT